The rows below give T cell receptor beta chains drawn from one sample of a study of OX40 agonist ivuxolimab in advanced cancers. Clones were sequenced by immunoSEQ multiplex PCR, and TCRdb holds only the in-frame ones, with some missing. The table lists 40,000 or so clones, about four fifths of them singletons. Source: CD4+ or CD8+ T cells sorted from blood, taken in a trial of the OX40 agonist ivuxolimab. The source of these receptors is an adult with an advanced solid tumor such as melanoma, head and neck, liver or kidney cancer. CDR3s include the opening cysteine and the closing phenylalanine or tryptophan. D genes are given only for firm matches. Clone sizes are given selectively: once, few, many, or a class where the clone is expanded.

J | size | V | D | CDR3 | DNA
TRBJ1-2 | NA | TRBV6-6 | NA | CASSYPQGTANGYTF | TGTGCCAGCAGTTACCCCCAAGGGACGGCAAATGGCTACACCTTC
TRBJ1-2 | NA | TRBV15 | NA | CATSREGGYTF | TGTGCCACCAGCAGAGAGGGGGGCTACACCTTC
TRBJ1-2 | NA | TRBV10-3 | NA | CAIRGVDLHGYTF | TGTGCCATCAGGGGAGTCGACCTTCACGGCTACACCTTC
TRBJ1-5 | NA | TRBV28 | NA | CASTNKPGGDQPQHF | TGTGCCAGCACCAACAAACCTGGGGGGGATCAGCCCCAGCATTTT
TRBJ2-4 | medium-sized | TRBV29-1 | NA | CSARENLAKNIQYF | TGCAGCGCGCGGGAAAACCTAGCCAAAAACATTCAGTACTTC
TRBJ2-1 | NA | TRBV19 | NA | CASSISGGPSYNEQFF | TGTGCCAGTAGTATATCAGGGGGGCCATCCTACAATGAGCAGTTCTTC
TRBJ2-7 | NA | TRBV28 | NA | CASSRVREQYF | TGTGCCAGCAGTAGGGTGCGCGAGCAGTACTTC
TRBJ2-7 | NA | TRBV5-5 | TRBD2 | CASSPTGGRAAYEQYF | TGTGCCAGCAGCCCGACTGGCGGGAGGGCCGCCTACGAGCAGTACTTC
TRBJ2-7 | NA | TRBV5-1 | TRBD2 | CASTTTGGTSYEQYF | TGCGCCAGCACCACTACGGGGGGGACCTCCTACGAGCAGTACTTC
TRBJ2-1 | NA | TRBV7-3 | NA | CASSLRADYNEQFF | TGTGCCAGCAGCTTAAGGGCAGATTACAATGAGCAGTTCTTC
TRBJ1-6 | NA | TRBV4-1 | NA | CASSQEYGSSYNSPLHF | TGCGCCAGCAGCCAAGAATACGGAAGCTCCTATAATTCACCCCTCCACTTT
TRBJ1-2 | NA | TRBV6-1 | NA | CASAQGPANYGYTF | TGTGCCAGCGCTCAGGGGCCGGCTAACTATGGCTACACCTTC
TRBJ1-2 | NA | TRBV7-9 | NA | CASSMNLQVFRGYTF | TGTGCCAGCAGCATGAACCTACAGGTCTTCCGTGGCTACACCTTC
TRBJ1-4 | NA | TRBV2 | TRBD1 | CASSDITGGDEKLFF | TGTGCCAGCAGTGATATAACAGGGGGCGATGAAAAACTGTTTTTT
TRBJ1-1 | NA | TRBV19 | NA | CASSLIRDTEAFF | TGTGCCAGTAGTCTAATCCGGGACACTGAAGCTTTCTTT
TRBJ2-3 | NA | TRBV9 | TRBD2 | CASSPWSGRARDTQYF | TGTGCCAGCAGCCCCTGGTCCGGGAGGGCCAGAGATACGCAGTATTTT
TRBJ2-7 | NA | TRBV10-3 | NA | CAIRDLGEQYF | TGTGCCATCAGGGACCTCGGCGAGCAGTACTTC
TRBJ2-5 | NA | TRBV30 | NA | CAWSVTGQETQYF | TGTGCCTGGAGTGTAACAGGCCAAGAGACCCAGTACTTC
TRBJ2-7 | NA | TRBV4-1 | NA | CASSLYWDLGEQYF | TGCGCCAGCAGCCTCTACTGGGACCTGGGGGAGCAGTACTTC
TRBJ2-7 | NA | TRBV2 | TRBD2 | CASSRGLAGMYEQYF | TGTGCCAGCAGCCGAGGACTAGCGGGAATGTACGAGCAGTACTTC
TRBJ2-1 | NA | TRBV18 | NA | CASSVLGADYNEQFF | TGTGCCAGCTCAGTTCTGGGGGCTGACTACAATGAGCAGTTCTTC
TRBJ1-2 | NA | TRBV4-1 | NA | CASSQDLLQARNYGYTF | TGCGCCAGCAGCCAAGATCTCCTTCAGGCCAGGAACTATGGCTACACCTTC
TRBJ2-3 | few | TRBV5-6 | NA | CASSLRLPDTQYF | TGTGCCAGCAGCTTGAGACTGCCAGATACGCAGTATTTT
TRBJ2-2 | NA | TRBV7-9 | NA | CASSTSGNTGELFF | TGTGCCAGCAGCACGTCTGGGAACACCGGGGAGCTGTTTTTT
TRBJ2-3 | NA | TRBV9 | NA | CASSAHRSSTDTQYF | TGTGCCAGCAGCGCCCACCGATCTAGCACAGATACGCAGTATTTT
TRBJ2-6 | NA | TRBV4-1 | NA | CASSQEVARPSGANVLTF | TGCGCCAGCAGCCAAGAAGTGGCAAGGCCTTCTGGGGCCAACGTCCTGACTTTC
TRBJ2-3 | NA | TRBV7-3 | NA | CASSLSGAGTDTQYF | TGTGCCAGCAGCTTATCAGGGGCAGGCACAGATACGCAGTATTTT
TRBJ2-1 | NA | TRBV10-1 | TRBD2 | CASSARGDEQFF | TGCGCCAGCAGCGCCCGGGGGGATGAGCAGTTCTTC